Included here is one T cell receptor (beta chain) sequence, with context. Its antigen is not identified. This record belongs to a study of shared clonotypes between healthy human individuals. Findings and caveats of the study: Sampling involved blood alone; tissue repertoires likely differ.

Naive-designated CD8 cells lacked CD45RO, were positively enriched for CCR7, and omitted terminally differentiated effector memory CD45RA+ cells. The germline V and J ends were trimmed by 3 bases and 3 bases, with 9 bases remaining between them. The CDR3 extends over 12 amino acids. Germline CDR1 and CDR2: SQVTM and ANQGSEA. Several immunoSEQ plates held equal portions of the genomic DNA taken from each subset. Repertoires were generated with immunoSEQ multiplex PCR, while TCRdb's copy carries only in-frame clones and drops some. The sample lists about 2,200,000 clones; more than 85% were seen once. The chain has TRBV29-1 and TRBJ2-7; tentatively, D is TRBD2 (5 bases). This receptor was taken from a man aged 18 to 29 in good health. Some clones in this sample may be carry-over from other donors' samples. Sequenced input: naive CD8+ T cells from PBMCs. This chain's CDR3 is CSVDDYNYEQYF. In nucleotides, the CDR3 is TGCAGCGTTGACGACTACAACTACGAGCAGTACTTC.